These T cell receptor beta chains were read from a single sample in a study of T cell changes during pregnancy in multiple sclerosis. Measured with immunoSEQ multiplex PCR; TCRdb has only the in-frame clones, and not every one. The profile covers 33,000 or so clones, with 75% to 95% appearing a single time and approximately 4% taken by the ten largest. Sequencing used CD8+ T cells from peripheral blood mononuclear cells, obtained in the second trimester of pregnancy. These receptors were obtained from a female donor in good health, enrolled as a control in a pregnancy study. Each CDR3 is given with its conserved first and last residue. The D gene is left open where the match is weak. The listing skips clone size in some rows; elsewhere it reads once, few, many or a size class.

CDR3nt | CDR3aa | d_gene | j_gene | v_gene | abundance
TGCAGTGCGAGGAGGGAAAACGAGCAGTACTTC | CSARRENEQYF | - | TRBJ2-7 | TRBV20-1 | -
TGTGCCAGCAAAATCGGGAACACTGAAGCTTTCTTT | CASKIGNTEAFF | - | TRBJ1-1 | TRBV19 | few
TGTGCCAGCAGCGTAGTGGGACAGGGACTCCACGAGCAGTACTTC | CASSVVGQGLHEQYF | TRBD1 | TRBJ2-7 | TRBV9 | once
TGCAGCGTTGTCACACACTCTGGAAACACCATATATTTT | CSVVTHSGNTIYF | - | TRBJ1-3 | TRBV29-1 | -
TGTGCCAGCAGTGACGGGGGGGCGGAAGCTTTCTTT | CASSDGGAEAFF | - | TRBJ1-1 | TRBV6-4 | -
TGTGCCAGCTCATGGTCGGGAAACACCGGGGAGCTGTTTTTT | CASSWSGNTGELFF | - | TRBJ2-2 | TRBV18 | once
TGTGCCAGCAGCCAAGAGGGGGGGGGAGGGGAGACCCAGTACTTC | CASSQEGGGGETQYF | TRBD2 | TRBJ2-5 | TRBV4-2 | -
TGTGCCAGCAGCCAAGATTGGGAACAGGGGGCGCCTGGCTACACCTTC | CASSQDWEQGAPGYTF | TRBD1 | TRBJ1-2 | TRBV4-2 | -
TGTGCCAGCAGCTTAGCAGGATGGGGGCCCCTCCAAGAGACCCAGTACTTC | CASSLAGWGPLQETQYF | - | TRBJ2-5 | TRBV7-8 | -
TGTGCCAGCAGCTTAGCGACAGCGTACGAGCAGTACTTC | CASSLATAYEQYF | - | TRBJ2-7 | TRBV11-2 | -
TGTGCCAGCAGCGCGACTAGCGGGGGGGCAAGCTCCTACAATGAGCAGTTCTTC | CASSATSGGASSYNEQFF | TRBD2 | TRBJ2-1 | TRBV9 | -
TGTGCCACCAGCAGGGTATATCAGGGGGATCTGTCCGGCTACACCTTC | CATSRVYQGDLSGYTF | TRBD1 | TRBJ1-2 | TRBV15 | -
TGTGCCTGGAACTTAGGACAGGTGAACACTGAAGCTTTCTTT | CAWNLGQVNTEAFF | TRBD1 | TRBJ1-1 | TRBV30 | -
TGTGCCTGGAGTCTGACAGGGGGATCTGAAGCTTTCTTT | CAWSLTGGSEAFF | TRBD1 | TRBJ1-1 | TRBV30 | -
TGTGCCAGCAGCCAAGATGTACAGGGTTATGGAGAGCAGTACTTC | CASSQDVQGYGEQYF | - | TRBJ2-7 | TRBV14 | -
TGTGCCTGGAGTGTACAGGAGTCCTACGAGCAGTACTTC | CAWSVQESYEQYF | - | TRBJ2-7 | TRBV30 | -
TGTGCCAGCGAGAAAACAGGGGGTGAAAACACCGGGGAGCTGTTTTTT | CASEKTGGENTGELFF | TRBD1 | TRBJ2-2 | TRBV6-4 | -
TGTGCCAGCAGCCAAGGACTAGCGGGGGGGTCTAGCACAGATACGCAGTATTTT | CASSQGLAGGSSTDTQYF | TRBD2 | TRBJ2-3 | TRBV4-2 | -
TGTGCCAGCAGTTCCGGGACTAGCGGGGGGAGCACAGATACGCAGTATTTT | CASSSGTSGGSTDTQYF | TRBD2 | TRBJ2-3 | TRBV5-4 | -
TGTGCCAGCAGCCCACGTAGCGGGGGTAGATACAATGAGCAGTTCTTC | CASSPRSGGRYNEQFF | TRBD2 | TRBJ2-1 | TRBV7-3 | -
TGTGCCAGTAGTATGAGTAGAGGGAACGAGCAGTACTTC | CASSMSRGNEQYF | - | TRBJ2-7 | TRBV19 | -
TGTGCCAGCAGCTTGGGCAGGGAGGCGCCGGATGGCTACACCTTC | CASSLGREAPDGYTF | - | TRBJ1-2 | TRBV11-3 | -
TGCGCCAGCAGTGAGCGTGGGGCGAGGGAAAAACTGTTTTTT | CASSERGAREKLFF | - | TRBJ1-4 | TRBV10-2 | -
TGTGCCAGCAGCCCCGCCCGGACAGGGGGCGAAGAGCAGTACTTC | CASSPARTGGEEQYF | TRBD1 | TRBJ2-5 | TRBV9 | -